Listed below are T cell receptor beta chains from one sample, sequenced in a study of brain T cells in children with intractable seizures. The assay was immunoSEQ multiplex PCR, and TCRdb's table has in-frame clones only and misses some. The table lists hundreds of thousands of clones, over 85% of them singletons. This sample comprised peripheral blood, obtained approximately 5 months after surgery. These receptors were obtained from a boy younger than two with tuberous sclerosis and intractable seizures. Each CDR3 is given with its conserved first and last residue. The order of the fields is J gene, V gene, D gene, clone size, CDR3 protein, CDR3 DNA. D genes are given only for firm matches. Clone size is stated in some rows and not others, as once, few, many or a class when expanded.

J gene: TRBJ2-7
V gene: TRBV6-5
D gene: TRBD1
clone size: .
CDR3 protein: CASSTGTGYGEQYF
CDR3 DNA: TGTGCCAGCAGTACCGGGACAGGGTACGGCGAGCAGTACTTC

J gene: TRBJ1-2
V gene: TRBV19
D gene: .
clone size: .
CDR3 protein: CASSIEGYGYTF
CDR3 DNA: TGTGCCAGTAGTATCGAGGGGTATGGCTACACCTTC

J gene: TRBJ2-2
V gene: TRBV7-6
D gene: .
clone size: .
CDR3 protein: CASSLSDSSAGELFF
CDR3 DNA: TGTGCCAGCAGCTTGTCCGACAGTTCGGCCGGGGAGCTGTTTTTT

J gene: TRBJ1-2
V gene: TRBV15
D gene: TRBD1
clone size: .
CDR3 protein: CATSLLPGQGRNYGYTF
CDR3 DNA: TGTGCCACCAGCCTTCTACCGGGACAGGGGAGGAACTATGGCTACACCTTC

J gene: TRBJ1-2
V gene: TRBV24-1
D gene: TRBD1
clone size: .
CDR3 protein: CATSDTLGQGYTF
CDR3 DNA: TGTGCCACCAGTGATACCCTGGGACAGGGCTACACCTTC

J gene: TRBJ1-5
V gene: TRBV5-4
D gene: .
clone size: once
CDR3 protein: CASSAGVGQGGEGNQPQHF
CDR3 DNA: TGTGCCAGCAGCGCCGGGGTAGGGCAGGGCGGTGAAGGCAATCAGCCCCAGCATTTT

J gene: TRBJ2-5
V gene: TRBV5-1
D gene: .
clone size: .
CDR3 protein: CASSLTGWAETQYF
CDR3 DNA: TGCGCCAGCAGCTTAACGGGGTGGGCGGAGACCCAGTACTTC

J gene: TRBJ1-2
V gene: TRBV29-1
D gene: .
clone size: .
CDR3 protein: CSVEQGSYGYTF
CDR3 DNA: TGCAGCGTTGAACAGGGGAGCTATGGCTACACCTTC

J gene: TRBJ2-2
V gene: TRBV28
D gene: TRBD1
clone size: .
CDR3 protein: CASTRDRVFGELFF
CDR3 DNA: TGTGCCAGCACTAGGGACAGGGTGTTCGGGGAGCTGTTTTTT

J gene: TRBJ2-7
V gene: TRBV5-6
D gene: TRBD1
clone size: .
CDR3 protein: CASSFLGQGPYEQYF
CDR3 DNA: TGTGCCAGCAGCTTCCTTGGACAGGGGCCCTACGAGCAGTACTTC

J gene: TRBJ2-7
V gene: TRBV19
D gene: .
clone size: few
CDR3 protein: CASSQTGSAGHEQYF
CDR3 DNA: TGTGCCAGTAGTCAAACGGGTAGTGCAGGGCACGAGCAGTACTTC

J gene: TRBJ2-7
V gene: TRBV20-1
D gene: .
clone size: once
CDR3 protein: CSTGSVFEQYF
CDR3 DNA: TGCAGTACCGGGTCTGTCTTCGAGCAGTACTTC

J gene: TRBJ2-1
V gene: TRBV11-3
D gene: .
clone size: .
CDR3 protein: CASSLDLTAGLYNEQFF
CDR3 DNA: TGTGCCAGCAGCTTAGATCTCACCGCGGGACTCTACAATGAGCAGTTCTTC

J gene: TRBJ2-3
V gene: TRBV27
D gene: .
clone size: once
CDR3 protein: CASSWYPGVPDTQYF
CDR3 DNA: TGTGCCAGCAGTTGGTACCCAGGGGTTCCAGATACGCAGTATTTT

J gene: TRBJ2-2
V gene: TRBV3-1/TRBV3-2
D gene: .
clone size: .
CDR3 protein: CASSQRNSGELFF
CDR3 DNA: TGTGCCAGCAGCCAAAGAAATTCTGGGGAGCTGTTTTTT

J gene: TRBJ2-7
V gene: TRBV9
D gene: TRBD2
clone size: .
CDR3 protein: CASSVDGGAGEQYF
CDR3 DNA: TGTGCCAGCAGCGTAGACGGGGGGGCCGGCGAGCAGTACTTC

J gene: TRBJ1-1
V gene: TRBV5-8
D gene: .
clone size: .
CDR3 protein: CASSLVGRVMNTEAFF
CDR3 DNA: TGTGCCAGCAGCTTGGTGGGGAGGGTAATGAACACTGAAGCTTTCTTT

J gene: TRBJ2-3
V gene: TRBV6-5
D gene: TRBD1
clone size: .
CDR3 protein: CASSAGTGVTDTQYF
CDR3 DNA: TGTGCCAGCAGCGCCGGGACAGGGGTTACAGATACGCAGTATTTT

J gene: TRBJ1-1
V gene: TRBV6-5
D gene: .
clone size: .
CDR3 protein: CASWGVARAGTEAFF
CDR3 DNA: TGTGCCAGCTGGGGGGTGGCCAGGGCAGGCACTGAAGCTTTCTTT

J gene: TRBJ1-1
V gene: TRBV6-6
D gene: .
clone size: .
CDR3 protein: CASSYGRGTATEAFF
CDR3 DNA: TGTGCCAGCAGTTACGGTAGGGGGACGGCCACTGAAGCTTTCTTT

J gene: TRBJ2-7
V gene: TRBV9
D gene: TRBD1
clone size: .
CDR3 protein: CASSVDGTGNEQYF
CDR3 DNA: TGTGCCAGCAGCGTAGACGGGACAGGTAACGAGCAGTACTTC

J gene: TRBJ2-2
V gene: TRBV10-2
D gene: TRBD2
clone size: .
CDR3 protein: CASRPGGVDTGELFF
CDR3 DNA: TGCGCCAGCCGGCCGGGAGGGGTGGACACCGGGGAGCTGTTTTTT

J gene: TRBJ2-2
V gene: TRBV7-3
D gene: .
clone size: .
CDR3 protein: CASSLFPPHSQLGTGELFF
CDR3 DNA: TGTGCCAGCAGCTTGTTCCCCCCTCATTCCCAGTTGGGCACCGGGGAGCTGTTTTTT

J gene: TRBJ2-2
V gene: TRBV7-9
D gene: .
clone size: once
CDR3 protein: CASSPGAMNTGELFF
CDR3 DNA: TGTGCCAGCAGCCCGGGGGCTATGAACACCGGGGAGCTGTTTTTT

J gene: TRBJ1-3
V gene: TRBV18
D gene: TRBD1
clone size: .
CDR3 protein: CASSPPARGRLLSGNTIYF
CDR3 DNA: TGTGCCAGCTCACCACCGGCCAGGGGGCGCCTACTCTCTGGAAACACCATATATTTT

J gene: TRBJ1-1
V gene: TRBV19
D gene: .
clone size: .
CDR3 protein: CASSIGRGGRFMNTEAFF
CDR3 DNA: TGTGCCAGTAGTATAGGGAGAGGGGGTCGGTTTATGAACACTGAAGCTTTCTTT

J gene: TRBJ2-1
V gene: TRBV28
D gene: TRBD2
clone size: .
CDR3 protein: CASSSSGIEQFF
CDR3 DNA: TGTGCCAGCAGTTCTAGCGGGATTGAGCAGTTCTTC

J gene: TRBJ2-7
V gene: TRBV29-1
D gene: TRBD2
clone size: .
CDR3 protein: CSARGPGGSPSYEQYF
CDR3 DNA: TGCAGCGCCCGGGGCCCGGGGGGATCGCCTTCCTACGAGCAGTACTTC

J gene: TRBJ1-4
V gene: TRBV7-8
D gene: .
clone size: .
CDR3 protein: CASSLVGREKLFF
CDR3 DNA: TGTGCCAGCAGCTTAGTCGGCAGAGAAAAACTGTTTTTT

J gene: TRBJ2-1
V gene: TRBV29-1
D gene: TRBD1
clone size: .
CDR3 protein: CSVEDGRGLGNEQFF
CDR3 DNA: TGCAGCGTTGAAGACGGCAGGGGGCTAGGTAATGAGCAGTTCTTC

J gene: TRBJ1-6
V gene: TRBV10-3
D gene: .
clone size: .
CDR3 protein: CAISDEPDSPLHF
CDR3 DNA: TGTGCCATCAGTGATGAACCGGATTCACCCCTCCACTTT

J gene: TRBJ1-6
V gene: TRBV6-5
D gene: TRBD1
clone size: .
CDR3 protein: CASSYDRVSSPLHF
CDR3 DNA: TGTGCCAGCAGTTACGACAGGGTTAGTTCACCCCTCCACTTT

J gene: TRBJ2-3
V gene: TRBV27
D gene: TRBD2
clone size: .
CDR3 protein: CASAIAGGTDTQYF
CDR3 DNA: TGTGCCAGCGCGATAGCGGGGGGCACAGATACGCAGTATTTT

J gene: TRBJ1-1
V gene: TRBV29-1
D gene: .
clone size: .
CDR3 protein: CSVHRQRMNTEAFF
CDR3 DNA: TGCAGCGTTCACCGACAGAGAATGAACACTGAAGCTTTCTTT

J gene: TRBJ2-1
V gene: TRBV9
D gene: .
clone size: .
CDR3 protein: CASSVSVRYGFYNEQFF
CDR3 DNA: TGTGCCAGCAGCGTATCAGTTCGGTACGGGTTCTACAATGAGCAGTTCTTC

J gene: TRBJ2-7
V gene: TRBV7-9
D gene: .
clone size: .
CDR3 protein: CASSLVVYEQYF
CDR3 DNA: TGTGCCAGCAGCTTAGTGGTGTACGAGCAGTACTTC

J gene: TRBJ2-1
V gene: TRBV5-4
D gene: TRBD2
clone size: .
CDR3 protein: CASTPGTRDNEQFF
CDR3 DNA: TGTGCCAGCACCCCCGGGACTAGAGACAATGAGCAGTTCTTC